This T cell receptor (beta chain) was sequenced for a study of spatial heterogeneity in lung cancer. Noted time point: blood at routine non-recurrence follow-up after resection. Whole RNA from tumor, nontumor lung or frozen PBMC was sequenced unsorted. CDR3 size: 10 residues. Germline V CDR1 and CDR2: DFQATT, SNEGSKA (reference sequence). V was clipped by 5 bases and J by 7 bases, with 8 bases between them. TCRdb analysed the 5' RACE reads with MiXCR anew, one entry per CDR3 protein. This table holds around 110,000 distinct CDR3 sequences, 9.5% to 15% found once. The specimen comprised PBMCs, sampled at follow-up. This sequence originates from a male donor with early-stage non-small cell lung cancer. The chain couples TRBV20-1 to TRBJ1-2; possibly TRBD1 for D (6 bases). The DNA of the CDR3 is TGCAGTGCTCGACAGGCTGGCTACACCTTC. It yields the protein CSARQAGYTF.